This T cell receptor (beta chain) was captured by sequencing in a study of Tregs in tolerant kidney transplant recipients. With respect to this clone: Its antigen is still unknown.

Method: immunoSEQ multiplex PCR; TCRdb's copy keeps in-frame clones and lacks some. Of about 44,000 clones in the sample, 95% to 96% are singletons; the top ten hold about 0.41%. The origin of this receptor is a human donor in good health. Sequenced input: Tregs from blood cultured with allogeneic cells.

CDR3 amino acids: CASSLFSGTGNEKLFF. CDR3 in DNA: TGCGCCAGCAGCTTGTTTTCCGGGACGGGTAATGAAAAACTGTTTTTT. The genes are TRBV5-1 and TRBJ1-4, with D possibly being TRBD1 (5 bases). Trimming left V 1 base short and J 4 bases short, with 14 bases between. CDR3 size: 16 residues. Germline loops: CDR1 SGHRS, CDR2 YFSETQ.